These 20 T cell receptor beta chains share one sample of origin, sequenced in a study of cytomegalovirus exposure and HLA in healthy donors. It was with 60 Vbeta and 13 Jbeta primers that the PCR ran. Assay used: immunoSEQ multiplex PCR; TCRdb lists only in-frame clones, some missing. Of about 130,000 clones in the sample, 80% to 90% were seen once. Sample: PBMCs. The receptors were gathered from a woman aged 18-35 years in good health and CMV-seropositive.

This clone was recorded a few times. The V gene is TRBV7-9, the J gene TRBJ1-6; D gene ambiguous. The CDR3 extends over 15 amino acids. Germline CDR1 SEHNR, CDR2 FQNEAQ (reference sequence). Trimming pared 5 bases from V and 8 bases from J, leaving 16 bases between. This CDR3 is CASSRKAGSDSPLHF. The DNA of the CDR3 is TGTGCCAGCAGCCGAAAGGCAGGCTCGGATTCACCCCTCCACTTT.

The chain has TRBV11-3 and TRBJ2-1, with D possibly matching TRBD2 (7 bases). Trimming stripped 4 bases from V and 8 bases from J, with 15 bases between. Per the germline V gene, CDR1 is SGHNT and CDR2 is YENEEA. This CDR3 spans 14 amino acids. CDR3 region: CASSSGGAADEQFF. CDR3 nucleotide sequence: TGTGCCAGCAGCTCTGGGGGGGCTGCGGATGAGCAGTTCTTC. The full variable domain, with the rest looked up from reference TRBV11-3 and TRBJ2-1, is EAGVVQSPRYKIIEKKQPVAFWCNPISGHNTLYWYLQNLGQGPELLIRYENEEAVDDSQLPKDRFSAERLKGVDSTLKIQPAELGDSAVYLCASSSGGAADEQFFGPGTRLTVL.

This sequence joins TRBV5-1 and TRBJ2-3, with TRBD2 identical over 11 bases. Germline CDR1 SGHRS, CDR2 YFSETQ. The CDR3 has 15 amino acids. V was clipped by 7 bases and J by 3 bases; unmatched bases: 7. Here the CDR3 reads CASALAGGATDTQYF. The CDR3 DNA sequence: TGCGCCAGCGCTTTAGCGGGGGGGGCGACAGATACGCAGTATTTT.

As regards this clone: Within the sample, other DNA sequences also encode this same CDR3. V and J are TRBV28 and TRBJ2-7; TRBD2 matches at 10 bases. The germline V gene has CDR1 MDHEN and CDR2 SYDVKM. The CDR3 consists of 15 residues. Losses at the gene ends were 5 bases for V and 4 bases for J; bases not matched to a gene: 8. The CDR3 bases are TGTGCCAGCAGTGAGCGGGGGGGAGTCTCGTACGAGCAGTACTTC. Encoded protein: CASSERGGVSYEQYF.

This clone was found a few times. The chain combines TRBV18 with TRBJ2-5; perhaps TRBD2 as D (6 bases). This CDR3 region has 15 residues. Germline values: CDR1 KGHSH, CDR2 LQKENI. Trimming stripped 0 bases from V and 1 base from J, with 9 bases between. The CDR3 sequence: CASSPPASAQETQYF. DNA for the CDR3: TGTGCCAGCTCACCACCGGCTAGCGCCCAAGAGACCCAGTACTTC. Using reference TRBV18 and TRBJ2-5 for the parts outside the CDR3, the full variable domain is NAGVMQNPRHLVRRRGQEARLRCSPMKGHSHVYWYRQLPEEGLKFMVYLQKENIIDESGMPKERFSAEFPKEGPSILRIQQVVRGDSAAYFCASSPPASAQETQYFGPGTRLLVL.

V gene TRBV7-6 combines with J gene TRBJ1-3, with D possibly being TRBD1 (5 bases). This CDR3 has 15 amino acids. Germline V CDR1 and CDR2: SGHVS, FNYEAQ. V shed 6 bases and J shed 4 bases, with 16 bases lying between them. The CDR3: CASRQDERMGNTIYF. As DNA, the CDR3 is TGTGCCAGCAGACAGGACGAGAGAATGGGAAACACCATATATTTT.

The chain is built from TRBV6-6 and TRBJ2-7; 7 bases match TRBD1. Germline CDR1 MNHNY, CDR2 SVGAGI (reference sequence). There are 14 residues in the CDR3. Trimming at V came to 5 bases and at J to 6 bases, leaving 10 bases not matched to a gene. CDR3 bases: TGTGCCAGCAGTATCGACAGGGTCCAGGGCGAGCAGTACTTC. Its protein is CASSIDRVQGEQYF.

V is TRBV7-2 and J is TRBJ1-6; D is unresolved. V was pared by 5 bases and J by 7 bases, with 15 bases between. The CDR3 is 15 amino acids. Germline values: CDR1 SGHTA, CDR2 FQGNSA. The CDR3 sequence is CASSIQLSGNSPLHF. The CDR3 nucleotides are TGTGCCAGCAGCATACAACTATCTGGGAATTCACCCCTCCACTTT.

This clone was seen a few times. The rearrangement links TRBV5-5 to TRBJ2-4, with 7 bases fitting TRBD1. After removal of 4 bases from V and 3 bases from J, the junction contained 1 base not matched to a gene. CDR1 is SGHKS and CDR2 is YYEKEE in the germline V gene (reference sequence). The CDR3 totals 13 residues. The chain's CDR3 is CASSGTDKNIQYF. In nucleotides, the CDR3 is TGTGCCAGCAGCGGGACAGACAAAAACATTCAGTACTTC.

V and J are TRBV29-1 and TRBJ1-1; unclear D gene. V was cut by 6 bases and J by 0 bases, with 11 bases left in between. The CDR3 has 13 residues. In germline, CDR1 is SQVTM, CDR2 ANQGSEA. The CDR3 sequence: CSVATPMNTEAFF. The CDR3, as DNA: TGCAGCGTCGCGACACCCATGAACACTGAAGCTTTCTTT.

The CDR3 reads CASSPPRGELFF. CDR3 in DNA: TGTGCCAGCAGTCCCCCCCGGGGGGAGCTGTTTTTT. The V gene is TRBV28, the J gene TRBJ2-2; D remains ambiguous. Germline V gene data show CDR1 as MDHEN and CDR2 as SYDVKM. V gave up 5 bases and J gave up 8 bases, with 9 bases separating them. This CDR3 region has 12 residues. Based on the CDR3 plus reference TRBV28 and TRBJ2-2, the full variable domain is DVKVTQSSRYLVKRTGEKVFLECVQDMDHENMFWYRQDPGLGLRLIYFSYDVKMKEKGDIPEGYSVSREKKERFSLILESASTNQTSMYLCASSPPRGELFFGEGSRLTVL.

The V gene is TRBV6-6, the J gene TRBJ1-5; possible D gene TRBD1, 5 bases. Germline CDR1 MNHNY, CDR2 SVGAGI (reference sequence). V shed 5 bases and J shed 6 bases, with 8 bases lying between them. The length of the CDR3 is 12 residues. DNA for the CDR3: TGTGCCAGCAGTCCGGACACTCAGCCCCAGCATTTT. It translates to CASSPDTQPQHF.

In this sample, this clone turned up once. The chain uses TRBV4-1 and TRBJ1-2; 9 bases are a match to TRBD1. Germline CDR1 MGHRA, CDR2 YSYEKL. J gave up 4 bases and V 4 bases, and 13 bases lay outside the gene matches. The CDR3 is made up of 17 amino acids. CDR3 coding DNA: TGCGCCAGCAGCCGTATTGGAGGGGGACAGGGCTTCTATGGCTACACCTTC. Its translation: CASSRIGGGQGFYGYTF.

This chain connects TRBV28 to TRBJ1-5; 8 bases align to TRBD1. Trimming at V came to 7 bases and at J to 4 bases, leaving 9 bases not matched to a gene. CDR3 length: 15 amino acids. Germline CDR1 and CDR2: MDHEN and SYDVKM. The CDR3 sequence: CASTPGQGINQPQHF. The DNA of the CDR3 is TGTGCCAGCACCCCCGGACAGGGAATAAATCAGCCCCAGCATTTT.

The chain links TRBV15 to TRBJ2-7; 7 bases map to TRBD2. V trimming: 3 bases; J trimming: 7 bases; junction bases outside the gene matches: 6. This CDR3 contains 13 residues. In germline, CDR1 is LNHNV, CDR2 YYDKDF (reference sequence). The CDR3 spells CATSSLAGEEQYF. Here the CDR3 DNA reads TGTGCCACCAGCAGTTTGGCGGGGGAAGAGCAGTACTTC. Filled out from reference TRBV15 and TRBJ2-7, the complete variable domain reads DAMVIQNPRYQVTQFGKPVTLSCSQTLNHNVMYWYQQKSSQAPKLLFHYYDKDFNNEADTPDNFQSRRPNTSFCFLDIRSPGLGDTAMYLCATSSLAGEEQYFGPGTRLTVT.

This clone was seen a single time. The CDR3 sequence is CASSEWTGGTEAFF. CDR3 coding DNA: TGCGCCAGCAGCGAGTGGACAGGGGGGACTGAAGCTTTCTTT. V is TRBV5-1 and J is TRBJ1-1, with TRBD1 matching over 10 bases. CDR3 length: 14 amino acids. Germline V lookup: CDR1 SGHRS, CDR2 YFSETQ. V dropped 4 bases and J dropped 5; count of bases not matched to a gene: 5.

The V gene is TRBV18, the J gene TRBJ2-1; possibly TRBD1 for D (5 bases). Trimming took 4 bases from V and 8 from J, leaving 9 bases between them. Germline values: CDR1 KGHSH, CDR2 LQKENI. This CDR3 is built from 12 residues. CDR3 DNA: TGTGCCAGCTCACAAGGGGCTCATGAGCAGTTCTTC. Amino acid sequence: CASSQGAHEQFF. Together with reference TRBV18 and TRBJ2-1, the CDR3 gives the full variable domain: NAGVMQNPRHLVRRRGQEARLRCSPMKGHSHVYWYRQLPEEGLKFMVYLQKENIIDESGMPKERFSAEFPKEGPSILRIQQVVRGDSAAYFCASSQGAHEQFFGPGTRLTVL.

The genes are TRBV10-1 and TRBJ2-2, with TRBD2 matching 8 bases. J gave up 4 bases and V 5 bases, and 6 bases lay outside the gene matches. The CDR3 loop spans 15 amino acids. The germline gives CDR1 WNHNN, CDR2 SYGVQD (reference sequence). In nucleotides, the CDR3 is TGCGCCAGCAGTTCCGGGACTAGTCCCACCGGGGAGCTGTTTTTT. This sequence encodes CASSSGTSPTGELFF.

This chain links TRBV29-1 with TRBJ2-3; 10 bases are shared with TRBD2. Germline V CDR1 and CDR2: SQVTM, ANQGSEA. V was pared by 5 bases and J by 4 bases, with 3 bases of the junction left unmatched. The CDR3 runs 13 residues. The CDR3 is CSVSLAGADTQYF. CDR3 nucleotide sequence: TGCAGCGTTTCTCTAGCGGGGGCAGATACGCAGTATTTT.

The chain links TRBV19 to TRBJ2-2, with a weak D call TRBD2 (6 bases). Germline assignment: CDR1 LNHDA and CDR2 SQIVND (reference sequence). The CDR3 covers 16 residues. V was pared by 6 bases and J by 6 bases, with 20 bases between. CDR3 loop: CASSHPEGAFPGELFF. The DNA for the CDR3 is TGTGCCAGTAGCCACCCGGAGGGAGCTTTCCCCGGGGAGCTGTTTTTT.